This T cell receptor (beta chain) comes out of a study of blood T cell repertoires in COVID-19. Authors' data handling: Researchers report that nucleated cell counts were estimated from reference gene primer amplification. Clones were read by immunoSEQ multiplex PCR, and TCRdb kept only the in-frame ones, dropping some. Clone size and V and J calls were adopted from that table, with D and trimming inferred from the DNA. The sample consists of approximately 150,000 clones, 70% to 90% of them appearing once. The V gene's germline CDR1 is LNHNV and CDR2 YYDKDF (reference sequence). CDR3 length equals 15 residues. V lost 0 bases, J lost 9 bases, and 18 bases lay in between.

The sequence was obtained from a woman in her fifties or sixties with acute or convalescent COVID-19. The chain joins TRBV15 to TRBJ2-7; weak D call: TRBD1 (6 bases). Sequencing input: peripheral blood. Written as DNA, the CDR3 is TGTGCCACCAGCAGAGATCGGACAGTGATGGATCGGCAGTACTTC. As protein: CATSRDRTVMDRQYF.